The 7 T cell receptor beta chains below were found in one sample sequenced in a study of CD8 T cells in Susac syndrome. The RNA, roughly 0.5 to 1 ug, was put through reverse transcription using random hexamers. TCRdb fed the immunoSEQ multiplex PCR reads into MiXCR, producing one record per CDR3 protein. Here the sample spans 100,000 to 150,000 distinct CDR3 sequences, 90% to 95% being singletons. Material for sequencing was CD8+ T cells from PBMCs. These TCRs come from a human donor with Susac syndrome.

The genes are TRBV6-5 and TRBJ1-1, with a possible D match to TRBD1 (5 bases). Trimming took 6 bases from V and 4 from J, leaving 18 bases between them. Germline-derived CDR1 and CDR2 are MNHEY and SVGAGI. The CDR3 extends over 15 amino acids. As DNA, the CDR3 is TGTGCCAGCAGGTACGAAGGGGCGGATGGCACTGAAGCTTTCTTT. It encodes CASRYEGADGTEAFF.

The rearrangement joins TRBV29-1 to TRBJ1-1; D perhaps matches TRBD1 (6 bases). The CDR3 contains 13 residues. The V and J ends lost 3 bases and 4 bases respectively, with 12 bases between them. The germline V gene encodes CDR1 SQVTM and CDR2 ANQGSEA. The CDR3 coding sequence is TGCAGCGTTGAGGGGGGCGAGGGCACTGAAGCTTTCTTT. This gives the protein CSVEGGEGTEAFF.

This sequence joins TRBV29-1 and TRBJ1-2, with D possibly TRBD1 on 6 matching bases. Trimming took 5 bases from V and 4 from J, leaving 14 bases between them. The CDR3 is 13 residues long. The V gene's germline CDR1 is SQVTM and CDR2 ANQGSEA. This CDR3 reads CSVRAGARYGYTF. CDR3 bases: TGCAGCGTTCGGGCAGGGGCACGCTATGGCTACACCTTC. Drawing the rest from reference TRBV29-1 and TRBJ1-2, the complete variable domain is SAVISQKPSRDICQRGTSLTIQCQVDSQVTMMFWYRQQPGQSLTLIATANQGSEATYESGFVIDKFPISRPNLTFSTLTVSNMSPEDSSIYLCSVRAGARYGYTFGSGTRLTVV.

DNA for the CDR3: TGCAGCGCCCTCGTTTTGGCGAGGGCTAGCACAGATACGCAGTATTTT. Protein: CSALVLARASTDTQYF. This chain joins TRBV29-1 and TRBJ2-3; a possible D gene is TRBD2 (5 bases). V was cut by 7 bases and J by 0 bases, with 20 bases left in between. This CDR3 has 16 residues. The germline V gene has CDR1 SQVTM and CDR2 ANQGSEA.

The V call is TRBV7-9, the J call TRBJ2-5, with 7 bases that match TRBD1. This CDR3 region has 16 residues. Germline V lookup: CDR1 SEHNR, CDR2 FQNEAQ (reference sequence). The trim removed 5 bases at V and 0 bases at J, leaving 9 bases unmatched. CDR3 protein: CASSPRDRRYQETQYF. CDR3 sequence (DNA): TGTGCCAGCAGCCCCCGGGACAGAAGATACCAAGAGACCCAGTACTTC. The full variable domain, its missing parts supplied by reference TRBV7-9 and TRBJ2-5, is DTGVSQNPRHKITKRGQNVTFRCDPISEHNRLYWYRQTLGQGPEFLTYFQNEAQLEKSRLLSDRFSAERPKGSFSTLEIQRTEQGDSAMYLCASSPRDRRYQETQYFGPGTRLLVL.

The rearrangement links TRBV29-1 to TRBJ1-2; D perhaps matches TRBD1 (5 bases). Per the germline V gene, CDR1 is SQVTM and CDR2 is ANQGSEA. V was clipped by 3 bases and J by 3 bases, with 14 bases between them. CDR3 length: 14 amino acids. CDR3 in amino acids: CSVESREKDYGYTF. The CDR3 DNA sequence: TGCAGCGTTGAGAGCAGGGAGAAGGACTATGGCTACACCTTC.

The chain recombines TRBV27 with TRBJ2-7; 11 bases match TRBD2. Germline lookup yields CDR1 MNHEY and CDR2 SMNVEV (reference sequence). The CDR3 runs 14 residues. Trimming at V came to 5 bases and at J to 0 bases, leaving 0 bases not matched to a gene. The CDR3 bases are TGTGCCAGCAGTACTAGCGGGGGCTCCTACGAGCAGTACTTC. Protein sequence: CASSTSGGSYEQYF.